One and the same sample provided the 2 T cell receptor beta chains below, sequenced in a study of T cells after yellow fever vaccination. TCRdb independently ran MiXCR on the 5' RACE reads; one entry per CDR3 protein. The table shows hundreds of thousands of distinct CDR3 sequences, with around 4% occurring only once. Sequencing was performed on PBMCs, taken on the day of the yellow fever booster vaccination. The origin of the receptors is a man younger than 30 who received the YFV17D yellow fever vaccine.

This clonotype was seen ten or more times. The chain links TRBV12-3 or TRBV12-4 to TRBJ2-3, with D unresolved. V lost 6 bases and J lost 9, with 13 bases in between. This CDR3 has 12 residues. The CDR3 loop reads CASSSLSGTQYF. In DNA, the CDR3 is TGTGCCAGCAGCTCCCTCTCTGGGACGCAGTATTTT.

The chain recombines TRBV3-1 with TRBJ2-1; 9 nucleotides line up with TRBD1. The CDR3 has 15 amino acids. Germline CDR1 reads LGHDT; CDR2 reads YNNKEL (reference sequence). J gave up 7 bases and V 2 bases, and 6 bases lay outside the gene matches. In nucleotides, the CDR3 is TGTGCCAGCAGCCAAACCGGGACAGGGCTAAATGAGCAGTTCTTC. Translation: CASSQTGTGLNEQFF.